This TCR beta chain originates from a study of identifying expanded T cells in peripheral blood. About this clone: Its target is unknown.

Whole-study results and caveats: Across healthy donors, higher total template counts meant significantly greater roughly 2-week count variance. Over about two and four weeks, about 15 and 18 clones changed, versus roughly 1.1 between replicates.

During the collection period, no donor immune events like infections were recorded. Using immunoSEQ multiplex PCR, the repertoire was profiled, and TCRdb retains in-frame clones only, with some absent. Of nearly 60,000 clones listed, over 85% were seen once; the top ten hold around 3.3%. Between the trimmed V and J ends, which lost 6 bases and 7 bases, there was a span of 16 bases. Looked up from germline, CDR1 is SNHLY and CDR2 is FYNNEI. This CDR3 region has 14 residues. The receptor's source is a person aged 18 to 69 in good health. This chain joins TRBV2 and TRBJ2-1; a weak D match, TRBD2 (6 bases). The sample consisted of blood. Here the CDR3 reads CASRRRAGLNEQFF. In nucleotides, the CDR3 is TGTGCCAGCAGGAGGAGGGCCGGTTTGAATGAGCAGTTCTTC.